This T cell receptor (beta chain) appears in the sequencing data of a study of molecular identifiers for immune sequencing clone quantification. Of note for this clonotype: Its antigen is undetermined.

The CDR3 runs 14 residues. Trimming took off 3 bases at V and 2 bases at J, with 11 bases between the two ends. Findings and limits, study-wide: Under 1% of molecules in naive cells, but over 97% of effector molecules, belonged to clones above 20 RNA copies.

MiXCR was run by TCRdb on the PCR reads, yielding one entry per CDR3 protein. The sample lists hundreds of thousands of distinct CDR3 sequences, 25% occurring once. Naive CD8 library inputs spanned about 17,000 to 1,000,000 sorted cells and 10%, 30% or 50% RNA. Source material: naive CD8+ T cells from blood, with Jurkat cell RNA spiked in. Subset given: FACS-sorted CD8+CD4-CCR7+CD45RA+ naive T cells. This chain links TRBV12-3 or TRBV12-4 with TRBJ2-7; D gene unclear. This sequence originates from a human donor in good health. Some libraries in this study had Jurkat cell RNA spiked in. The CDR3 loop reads CASSFLHSTYEQYF. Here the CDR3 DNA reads TGTGCCAGCAGTTTTCTCCACAGCACCTACGAGCAGTACTTC.